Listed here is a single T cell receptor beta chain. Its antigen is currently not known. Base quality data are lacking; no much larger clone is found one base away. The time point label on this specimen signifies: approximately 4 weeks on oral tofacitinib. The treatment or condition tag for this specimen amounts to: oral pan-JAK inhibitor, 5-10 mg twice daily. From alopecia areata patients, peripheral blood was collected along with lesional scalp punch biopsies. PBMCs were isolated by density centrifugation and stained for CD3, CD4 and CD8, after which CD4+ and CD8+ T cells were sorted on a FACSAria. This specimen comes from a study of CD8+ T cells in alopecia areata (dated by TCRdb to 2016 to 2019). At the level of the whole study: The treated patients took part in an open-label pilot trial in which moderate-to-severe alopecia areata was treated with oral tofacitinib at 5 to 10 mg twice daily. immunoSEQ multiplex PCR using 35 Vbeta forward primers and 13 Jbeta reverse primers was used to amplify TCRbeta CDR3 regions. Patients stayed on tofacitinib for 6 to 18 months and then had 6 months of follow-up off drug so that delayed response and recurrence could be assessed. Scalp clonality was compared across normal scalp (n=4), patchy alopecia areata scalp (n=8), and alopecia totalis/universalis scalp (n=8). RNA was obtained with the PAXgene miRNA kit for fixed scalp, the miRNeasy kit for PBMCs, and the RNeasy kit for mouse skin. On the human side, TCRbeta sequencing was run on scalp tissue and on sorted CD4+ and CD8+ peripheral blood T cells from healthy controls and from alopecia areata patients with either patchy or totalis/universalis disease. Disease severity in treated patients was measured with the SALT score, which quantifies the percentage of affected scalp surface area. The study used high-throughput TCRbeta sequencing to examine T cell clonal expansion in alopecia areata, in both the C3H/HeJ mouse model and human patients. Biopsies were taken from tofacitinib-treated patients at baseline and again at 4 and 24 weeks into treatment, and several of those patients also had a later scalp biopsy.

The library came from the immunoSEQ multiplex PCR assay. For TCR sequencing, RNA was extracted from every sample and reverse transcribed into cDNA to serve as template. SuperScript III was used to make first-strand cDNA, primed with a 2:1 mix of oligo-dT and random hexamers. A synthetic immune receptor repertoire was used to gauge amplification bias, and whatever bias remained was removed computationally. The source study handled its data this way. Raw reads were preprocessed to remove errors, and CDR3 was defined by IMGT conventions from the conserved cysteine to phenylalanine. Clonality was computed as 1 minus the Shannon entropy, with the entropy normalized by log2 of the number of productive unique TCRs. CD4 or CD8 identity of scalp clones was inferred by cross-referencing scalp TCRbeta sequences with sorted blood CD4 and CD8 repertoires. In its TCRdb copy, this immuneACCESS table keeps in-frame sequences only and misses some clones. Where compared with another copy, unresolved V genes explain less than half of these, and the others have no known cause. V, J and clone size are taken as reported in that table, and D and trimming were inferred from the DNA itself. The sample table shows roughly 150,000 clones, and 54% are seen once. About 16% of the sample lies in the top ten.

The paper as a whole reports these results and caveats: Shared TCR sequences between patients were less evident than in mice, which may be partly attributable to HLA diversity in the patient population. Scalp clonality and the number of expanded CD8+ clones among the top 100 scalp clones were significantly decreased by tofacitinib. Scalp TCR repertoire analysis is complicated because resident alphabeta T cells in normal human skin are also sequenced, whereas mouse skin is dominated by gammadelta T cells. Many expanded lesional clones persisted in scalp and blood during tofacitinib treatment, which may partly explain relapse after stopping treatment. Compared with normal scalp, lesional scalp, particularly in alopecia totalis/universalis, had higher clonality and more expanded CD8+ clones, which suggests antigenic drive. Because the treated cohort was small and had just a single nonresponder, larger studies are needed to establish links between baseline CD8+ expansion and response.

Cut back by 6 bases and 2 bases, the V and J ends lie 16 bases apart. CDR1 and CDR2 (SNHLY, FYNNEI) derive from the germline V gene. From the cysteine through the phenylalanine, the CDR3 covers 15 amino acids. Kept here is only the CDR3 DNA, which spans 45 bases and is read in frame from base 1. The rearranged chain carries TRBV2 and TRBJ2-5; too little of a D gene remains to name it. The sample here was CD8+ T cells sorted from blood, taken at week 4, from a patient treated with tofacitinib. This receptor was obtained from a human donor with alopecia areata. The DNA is TGTGCCAGCAGGCGCCGACCGTCGTCACAAGAGACCCAGTACTTC. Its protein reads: CASRRRPSSQETQYF.